These 32 T cell receptor beta chains originate from one sample sequenced in a study of cytomegalovirus exposure and HLA in healthy donors. 13 Jbeta primers and 60 Vbeta primers were used for the PCR. The protocol was immunoSEQ multiplex PCR, while the TCRdb copy is restricted to in-frame clones and leaves out a portion. Found here are 150,000 to 200,000 clones, less than 90% of them singletons; the top ten hold 0.26%. The material sequenced was PBMCs. These receptor sequences come from a boy between 10 and 17 years old in good health and CMV-seronegative.

This clone showed up just once. V usage is TRBV25-1 and J usage is TRBJ2-7; D might be TRBD1 (5 bases). Per the germline V gene, CDR1 is MGHDK and CDR2 is SYGVNS. The CDR3 runs 13 residues. The ends were cut back, 5 bases at V and 5 bases at J, with 13 bases in the middle. CDR3 region: CASSTAGLHEQYF. CDR3 nucleotides: TGTGCCAGCAGTACGGCAGGGCTACACGAGCAGTACTTC.

The V gene is TRBV9, the J gene TRBJ2-1; TRBD2 matches at 15 bases. CDR1 is SGDLS and CDR2 is YYNGEE in the germline V gene. Trimming at V came to 4 bases and at J to 15 bases, leaving 5 bases not matched to a gene. The CDR3 contains 13 residues. CDR3 bases: TGTGCCAGCAGCTTCGGACTAGCGGGGGGGTCGTTCTTC. Residues: CASSFGLAGGSFF.

This clone was found once. DNA of the CDR3: TGTGCCAGCAGCTCGATAAGGGTTACGGTAAGGGGCACTGAAGCTTTCTTT. Translation: CASSSIRVTVRGTEAFF. V is TRBV11-2 and J is TRBJ1-1; a possible D gene is TRBD1 (5 bases). Germline CDR1 and CDR2: SGHAT and FQNNGV. This CDR3 is 17 amino acids long. V lost 4 bases, J lost 4 bases, and 22 bases lay in between.

The gene calls are TRBV5-8 and TRBJ2-1; TRBD2 matches 12 bases. The ends lost 4 bases at V and 5 bases at J; junction bases unmatched: 4. This CDR3 comprises 15 residues. Germline CDR1 reads SGHTS; CDR2 reads YDEGEE. The CDR3 bases are TGTGCCAGCAGCCTAACTAGCGGGAGGAACAATGAGCAGTTCTTC. Amino acids: CASSLTSGRNNEQFF.

This chain connects TRBV12-5 to TRBJ2-7; 10 nucleotides line up with TRBD2. V lost 2 bases, J lost 4 bases, and 5 bases stayed unmatched. Germline CDR1 reads LGHNT; CDR2 reads FRNRAP. The CDR3 loop spans 15 amino acids. CDR3 protein: CASGLYEAGGYEQYF. CDR3 nucleotides: TGTGCTAGTGGTTTGTACGAAGCGGGGGGGTACGAGCAGTACTTC.

This chain uses TRBV6-1 with TRBJ1-1; D is perhaps TRBD1 (6 bases). Trimming stripped 2 bases from V and 0 bases from J, with 13 bases between. Germline V gives CDR1 MNHNS, CDR2 SASEGT. The CDR3 runs to 16 residues. The CDR3 sequence is CASSETPTGLNTEAFF. For the CDR3, the DNA is TGTGCCAGCAGTGAAACCCCCACAGGGTTGAACACTGAAGCTTTCTTT.

The V gene is TRBV6-6, the J gene TRBJ1-5; D is possibly TRBD1 (5 bases). The CDR3 covers 15 residues. V lost 5 bases and J lost 2, with 13 bases in between. Germline assignment: CDR1 MNHNY and CDR2 SVGAGI (reference sequence). The CDR3 DNA sequence: TGTGCCAGCAGTCGCTCGGGGGACGGCAATCAGCCCCAGCATTTT. Amino acid sequence: CASSRSGDGNQPQHF.

The J gene is TRBJ2-7, the V gene TRBV5-1; 11 nucleotides align to TRBD1. After removal of 1 base from V and 3 bases from J, the junction contained 6 bases not matched to a gene. Germline V gene sequence: CDR1 SGHRS, CDR2 YFSETQ. The CDR3 sequence is 16 residues long. CDR3: CASSLQSGTGGYEQYF. The DNA of the CDR3 is TGCGCCAGCAGCTTGCAATCCGGGACAGGGGGCTACGAGCAGTACTTC.

The chain is built from TRBV9 and TRBJ1-4, with D unresolved. This CDR3 region has 16 residues. Germline V lookup: CDR1 SGDLS, CDR2 YYNGEE. The V and J ends lost 0 bases and 8 bases respectively, with 17 bases between them. The CDR3 spells CASSVVGRPRLEKLFF. The CDR3 DNA reads TGTGCCAGCAGCGTAGTGGGGAGGCCCCGTTTAGAAAAACTGTTTTTT. Combining the CDR3 with reference TRBV9 and TRBJ1-4 gives the whole variable domain DSGVTQTPKHLITATGQRVTLRCSPRSGDLSVYWYQQSLDQGLQFLIQYYNGEERAKGNILERFSAQQFPDLHSELNLSSLELGDSALYFCASSVVGRPRLEKLFFGSGTQLSVL.

V is TRBV7-2 and J is TRBJ2-7; D unresolved. Germline CDR1 SGHTA, CDR2 FQGNSA. This CDR3 contains 11 residues. Between the trimmed V and J ends, which lost 5 bases and 5 bases, there was a span of 7 bases. CDR3 bases: TGTGCCAGCAGCCGCGGTAACGAGCAGTACTTC. It translates to CASSRGNEQYF.

V is TRBV27 and J is TRBJ1-1; no clear D. The length of the CDR3 is 15 residues. From germline, CDR1 is MNHEY and CDR2 SMNVEV (reference sequence). The ends were cut back, 4 bases at V and 2 bases at J, with 14 bases in the middle. For the CDR3, the DNA is TGTGCCAGCAGTTCCCTCGCCTATCCTAACACTGAAGCTTTCTTT. This sequence encodes CASSSLAYPNTEAFF.

The genes are TRBV7-2 and TRBJ2-7; 7 bases are a match to TRBD2. V shed 5 bases and J 0 bases; nucleotides not matched to a gene: 7. The CDR3 covers 15 residues. From germline, CDR1 is SGHTA and CDR2 FQGNSA. Written as DNA, the CDR3 is TGTGCCAGCAGCGTGAGCGGGATGAGCTCCTACGAGCAGTACTTC. It translates to CASSVSGMSSYEQYF.

The chain's CDR3 is CASRGLGRALNQPQHF. CDR3 DNA sequence: TGTGCCAGTAGGGGTTTGGGCAGGGCCCTCAATCAGCCCCAGCATTTT. The rearrangement joins TRBV19 to TRBJ1-5, with D perhaps TRBD1 (5 bases). CDR3 length: 16 residues. V dropped 6 bases and J dropped 3 bases, with 18 bases sitting between them. CDR1 and CDR2 (germline): LNHDA, SQIVND (reference sequence).

This clone was recorded once. The J gene is TRBJ2-1, the V gene TRBV5-1; TRBD2 agrees at 7 bases. The CDR3 length is 16 residues. CDR1 SGHRS and CDR2 YFSETQ come from the germline V gene. J was trimmed by 0 bases and V by 3 bases; bases with no gene match: 6. CDR3: CASSYGRGSSYNEQFF. The CDR3 DNA reads as TGCGCCAGCAGCTACGGGCGGGGGAGCTCCTACAATGAGCAGTTCTTC.

The V gene is TRBV11-2, the J gene TRBJ1-1, with TRBD1 identical over 7 bases. J lost 11 bases, V lost 6 bases, and 6 bases had no gene match. This CDR3 is 11 amino acids long. The V gene's germline CDR1 is SGHAT and CDR2 FQNNGV. CDR3 nucleotides: TGTGCCAGCAGTTCGGGACAGAGGGCTTTCTTT. Encoded protein: CASSSGQRAFF. Drawing the rest from reference TRBV11-2 and TRBJ1-1, the complete variable domain is EAGVAQSPRYKIIEKRQSVAFWCNPISGHATLYWYQQILGQGPKLLIQFQNNGVVDDSQLPKDRFSAERLKGVDSTLKIQPAKLEDSAVYLCASSSGQRAFFGQGTRLTVV.

The chain joins TRBV9 to TRBJ2-6, with D perhaps TRBD1 (7 bases). Germline assignment: CDR1 SGDLS and CDR2 YYNGEE. V lost 4 bases and J lost 0, with 14 bases in between. The CDR3 is 17 amino acids. The CDR3 protein is CASSQGGFISGANVLTF. The CDR3 region has the DNA TGTGCCAGCAGCCAGGGGGGTTTTATCTCTGGGGCCAACGTCCTGACTTTC.

This sequence joins TRBV19 and TRBJ1-4; possible D gene TRBD1, 6 bases. This CDR3 is 14 amino acids long. The germline V and J ends were trimmed by 6 bases and 5 bases, with 13 bases remaining between them. In germline, CDR1 is LNHDA, CDR2 SQIVND (reference sequence). This CDR3 reads CASRSSGANEKLFF. CDR3 DNA sequence: TGTGCCAGTAGAAGTTCAGGGGCCAATGAAAAACTGTTTTTT.

The chain is built from TRBV4-3 and TRBJ2-1; 8 nucleotides agree with TRBD2. Germline-derived CDR1 and CDR2 are LGHNA and YSLEER. This CDR3 contains 15 residues. With 6 bases clipped from V and 6 bases from J, the junction kept 10 bases outside the gene matches. As DNA, the CDR3 is TGCGCCAGCAGTGACACCGGACTAGCAGGCAATGAGCAGTTCTTC. It translates to CASSDTGLAGNEQFF.

This chain joins TRBV5-1 and TRBJ2-6; 8 nucleotides align to TRBD1. The CDR3 spans 17 residues. Germline trimming cut 3 bases from V and 7 bases from J; bases unmatched to any gene: 12. In germline, CDR1 is SGHRS, CDR2 YFSETQ. The CDR3 nucleotides read TGCGCCAGCAGCTCCACCTCGGGACAGGCCCTAGCCAACGTCCTGACTTTC. It yields the protein CASSSTSGQALANVLTF.

The chain is built from TRBV19 and TRBJ2-1, with 11 bases identical to TRBD1. CDR3 size: 17 residues. V was clipped by 2 bases and J by 4 bases; unmatched bases: 7. CDR1 is LNHDA, CDR2 SQIVND, per germline (reference sequence). The CDR3 region is CASSITLRDRGYNEQFF. The CDR3, as DNA: TGTGCCAGTAGTATAACCCTCCGGGACAGGGGGTACAATGAGCAGTTCTTC.

The chain uses TRBV6-4 and TRBJ2-7, with D unresolved. This CDR3 is built from 9 residues. V shed 7 bases and J shed 9 bases, with 7 bases lying between them. Germline CDR1 and CDR2: MRHNA and SNTAGT. The CDR3 DNA sequence: TGTGCCAGCATCATTAGGCAGTACTTC. As protein: CASIIRQYF.

This clone has just one count. V usage is TRBV15 and J usage is TRBJ2-7; 10 bases match TRBD1. Germline V gene data show CDR1 as LNHNV and CDR2 as YYDKDF (reference sequence). V shed 1 base, J shed 5 bases, and the junction held 8 bases outside the gene matches. This CDR3 contains 16 residues. The CDR3 protein is CATSRGIRDRGHEQYF. The CDR3 DNA reads TGTGCCACCAGCAGAGGGATAAGGGACAGGGGCCACGAGCAGTACTTC.

The rearrangement uses TRBV5-4 and TRBJ2-2, with D possibly TRBD1 on 7 matching bases. Between the trimmed V and J ends, which lost 4 bases and 3 bases, there was a span of 13 bases. The CDR3 spans 15 residues. Germline V lookup: CDR1 SGHNT, CDR2 YYREEE (reference sequence). The CDR3 loop reads CASSGGTAYTGELFF. The CDR3 DNA reads TGTGCCAGCAGCGGAGGGACAGCCTACACCGGGGAGCTGTTTTTT.

This chain uses TRBV6-5 with TRBJ2-1, with D tentatively TRBD2 (6 bases). V lost 5 bases and J lost 10, with 15 bases in between. The CDR3 length is 13 residues. Germline V lookup: CDR1 MNHEY, CDR2 SVGAGI. CDR3 sequence: CASSPGLSVEQFF. The CDR3 DNA reads as TGTGCCAGCAGTCCGGGACTGAGCGTAGAGCAGTTCTTC.

The J gene is TRBJ1-1, the V gene TRBV5-1; 9 bases align to TRBD1. V lost 0 bases to trimming and J lost 4 bases; unmatched junction nucleotides: 1. The germline V gene encodes CDR1 SGHRS and CDR2 YFSETQ. This CDR3 is built from 14 residues. This chain's CDR3 is CASSLEGQGTEAFF. Here the CDR3 DNA reads TGCGCCAGCAGCTTGGAGGGACAGGGCACTGAAGCTTTCTTT.

The chain has TRBV7-8 and TRBJ1-6, with 8 bases aligning to TRBD1. The CDR3 has 18 amino acids. Germline loops: CDR1 SGHVS, CDR2 FQNEAQ. Trimming cost V 3 bases and J 6 bases; bases outside gene matches: 13. CDR3 region: CASSFGSQGAGSNSPLHF. The DNA of the CDR3 is TGTGCCAGCAGCTTTGGTTCTCAGGGGGCAGGGAGTAATTCACCCCTCCACTTT.

This chain joins TRBV29-1 and TRBJ1-6, with a possible D match to TRBD1 (6 bases). The CDR3 has 13 residues. In germline, CDR1 is SQVTM, CDR2 ANQGSEA. V was clipped by 5 bases and J by 10 bases, with 15 bases between them. The CDR3 loop reads CSVSGGDGSPLHF. The CDR3, as DNA: TGCAGCGTTTCGGGGGGCGATGGATCACCCCTCCACTTT.

The chain links TRBV27 to TRBJ1-6, with TRBD1 matching 7 bases. The V gene's germline CDR1 is MNHEY and CDR2 SMNVEV (reference sequence). V trimming: 5 bases; J trimming: 6 bases; junction bases outside the gene matches: 13. The CDR3 has 17 residues. CDR3 sequence: CASSPMARQGGNSPLHF. CDR3 DNA sequence: TGTGCCAGCAGTCCCATGGCCCGACAGGGAGGTAATTCACCCCTCCACTTT.

CDR3 sequence (DNA): TGTGCCAGCATCCCCCCCCCGGGAGGATATATCAATGAGCAGTTCTTC. It encodes CASIPPPGGYINEQFF. The chain employs TRBV6-6 and TRBJ2-1; 7 bases match TRBD2. The germline gives CDR1 MNHNY, CDR2 SVGAGI (reference sequence). CDR3 size: 16 residues. J gave up 6 bases and V 7 bases, and 15 bases lay outside the gene matches.

This clone has just one count. J is TRBJ2-1 and V is TRBV9, with 9 bases matching TRBD2. Unmatched junction bases numbered 7, after V lost 0 bases and J lost 6 bases. The CDR3 extends over 16 amino acids. Germline V gene lookup returns CDR1 SGDLS and CDR2 YYNGEE. CDR3 residues: CASSVELAGFFNEQFF. DNA for the CDR3: TGTGCCAGCAGCGTAGAGCTAGCGGGGTTCTTCAATGAGCAGTTCTTC.

V and J are TRBV4-1 and TRBJ1-1, with 9 nucleotides matching TRBD1. V gave up 3 bases and J gave up 0 bases; unmatched junction bases: 2. Looked up from germline, CDR1 is MGHRA and CDR2 is YSYEKL. The CDR3 runs 15 residues. CDR3 region: CASSQGQGMNTEAFF. CDR3 nucleotides: TGCGCCAGCAGCCAGGGACAGGGAATGAACACTGAAGCTTTCTTT.

The gene calls are TRBV10-2 and TRBJ2-5, with 7 bases identical to TRBD2. Germline V CDR1 and CDR2: WSHSY, SAAADI. V lost 10 bases and J lost 7; bases outside the gene matches: 15. The CDR3 sequence is 14 residues long. The chain's CDR3 is CATRKYSGPWTQYF. The CDR3 nucleotides are TGCGCCACACGGAAGTATAGCGGGCCTTGGACCCAGTACTTC.